A selection of T cell receptor beta chains follows, all from one sample in a study of blood T cells in healthy people across ages. One entry per CDR3 protein, called by TCRdb with MiXCR from the 5' RACE reads. The table lists around 600,000 distinct CDR3 sequences, around 48% of them singletons. Sequences were obtained from blood. These receptors all stem from a man older than 75 in good health. Both conserved end residues are part of each CDR3. A D gene is named only where the DNA matches it firmly. Only some rows state a clone size, as once, few, many or a class for expanded clones.

V	size	D	J	CDR3	DNA
TRBV5-1	NA	TRBD2	TRBJ2-3	CASSLEAATSTDTQCF	TGCGCCAGCAGCTTGGAGGCAGCGACTAGCACAGATACGCAGTGTTTT
TRBV29-1	NA	TRBD1	TRBJ1-2	CSVPGQGAYTF	TGCAGCGTGCCGGGACAGGGGGCCTACACCTTC
TRBV6-1	few	TRBD1	TRBJ2-7	CASSEMTGYEQYF	TGTGCCAGCAGTGAAATGACAGGGTACGAGCAGTACTTC
TRBV2	NA	NA	TRBJ2-2	CASNRYSSTGELFF	TGTGCCAGCAATAGATATTCGAGCACCGGGGAGCTGTTTTTT
TRBV7-9	many	TRBD1	TRBJ1-2	CASSTPGQGDGYTF	TGTGCCAGCAGCACCCCGGGACAGGGTGATGGCTACACCTTC
TRBV2	few	NA	TRBJ1-2	CASSEGQEGGYTF	TGTGCCAGCAGTGAGGGGCAGGAGGGAGGCTACACCTTC
TRBV6-5	few	NA	TRBJ1-2	CASSRTGLGYGYTF	TGTGCCAGCAGCCGTACTGGCCTGGGGTATGGCTACACCTTC
TRBV20-1	NA	NA	TRBJ2-7	CSARRGWDGEYF	TGCAGTGCTAGAAGGGGGTGGGACGGGGAGTACTTC
TRBV28	few	NA	TRBJ2-3	CASSSLPITDTQYF	TGTGCCAGCAGTTCCCTACCTATCACAGATACGCAGTATTTT
TRBV18	few	TRBD2	TRBJ2-5	CASSPGTSGLEQYF	TGTGCCAGCTCACCGGGGACTAGCGGTTTAGAGCAGTACTTC
TRBV9	NA	TRBD1	TRBJ2-7	CASSGGGRGSYEQYF	TGTGCCAGCAGCGGAGGGGGCAGGGGATCGTACGAGCAGTACTTC
TRBV7-2	NA	NA	TRBJ1-1	CANTRGGKDTEAFF	TGTGCCAACACCCGGGGGGGGAAGGACACTGAAGCTTTCTTT
TRBV2	few	NA	TRBJ2-7	CASSESREYEQYF	TGTGCCAGCAGTGAATCGCGGGAATACGAGCAGTACTTC
TRBV15	NA	TRBD2	TRBJ2-3	CASSPRTSGSRDTQYF	TGTGCCTCCAGCCCCAGGACTAGCGGGAGCAGAGATACGCAGTATTTT
TRBV5-1	NA	TRBD2	TRBJ2-1	CASSRLASGSYNEQFF	TGCGCCAGCAGCCGCCTCGCTAGCGGTTCTTACAATGAGCAGTTCTTC
TRBV9	NA	NA	TRBJ1-4	CASSPEGDATNEKLFF	TGTGCCAGCAGCCCAGAGGGAGACGCAACTAATGAAAAACTGTTTTTT
TRBV27	NA	NA	TRBJ2-1	CASSPGRHSGEQFF	TGTGCCAGCAGTCCGGGCCGACATTCGGGCGAGCAGTTCTTC
TRBV6-6	few	NA	TRBJ1-4	CASSYWGERNEKLFF	TGTGCCAGCAGTTACTGGGGGGAACGGAATGAAAAACTGTTTTTT
TRBV20-1	few	NA	TRBJ1-2	CSAGRGGYGYTF	TGCAGTGCCGGGAGGGGCGGCTATGGCTACACCTTC
TRBV4-1	NA	TRBD1	TRBJ1-2	CASSHPGQGNYGYTF	TGCGCCAGCAGCCACCCTGGACAGGGGAACTATGGCTACACCTTC
TRBV20-1	few	NA	TRBJ2-2	CSASSGRNTGELFF	TGCAGTGCTAGCAGCGGTCGGAACACCGGGGAGCTGTTTTTT
TRBV4-3	few	TRBD1	TRBJ2-7	CASSLGPGTGGEQYF	TGCGCCAGCAGCCTCGGACCCGGGACAGGGGGCGAGCAGTACTTC
TRBV7-2	few	NA	TRBJ2-7	CASSLAMGEAYEQYF	TGTGCCAGCAGCTTAGCGATGGGGGAGGCTTACGAGCAGTACTTC
TRBV27	NA	TRBD2	TRBJ2-3	CASSPPSGRGFTDTQYF	TGTGCCAGCAGTCCCCCGAGTGGGCGGGGGTTCACAGATACGCAGTATTTT
TRBV7-2	few	TRBD2	TRBJ2-3	CASSLRARGGLDTQYF	TGTGCCAGCAGCCTACGGGCTCGGGGGGGACTGGATACGCAGTATTTT
TRBV20-1	few	NA	TRBJ2-1	CSAWTGPRNEQFF	TGCAGTGCTTGGACGGGGCCAAGGAATGAGCAGTTCTTC
TRBV29-1	NA	NA	TRBJ2-5	CSVEDPRGWGRETQYF	TGCAGCGTTGAAGACCCGAGGGGTTGGGGAAGGGAGACCCAGTACTTC
TRBV6-4	NA	NA	TRBJ2-1	CASSRQRSGNNEQFF	TGTGCCAGCAGTAGGCAGAGAAGCGGAAACAATGAGCAGTTCTTC
TRBV10-3	NA	TRBD1	TRBJ2-7	CAISEGTGPAYEQYF	TGTGCCATCAGTGAGGGGACAGGGCCCGCCTACGAGCAGTACTTC